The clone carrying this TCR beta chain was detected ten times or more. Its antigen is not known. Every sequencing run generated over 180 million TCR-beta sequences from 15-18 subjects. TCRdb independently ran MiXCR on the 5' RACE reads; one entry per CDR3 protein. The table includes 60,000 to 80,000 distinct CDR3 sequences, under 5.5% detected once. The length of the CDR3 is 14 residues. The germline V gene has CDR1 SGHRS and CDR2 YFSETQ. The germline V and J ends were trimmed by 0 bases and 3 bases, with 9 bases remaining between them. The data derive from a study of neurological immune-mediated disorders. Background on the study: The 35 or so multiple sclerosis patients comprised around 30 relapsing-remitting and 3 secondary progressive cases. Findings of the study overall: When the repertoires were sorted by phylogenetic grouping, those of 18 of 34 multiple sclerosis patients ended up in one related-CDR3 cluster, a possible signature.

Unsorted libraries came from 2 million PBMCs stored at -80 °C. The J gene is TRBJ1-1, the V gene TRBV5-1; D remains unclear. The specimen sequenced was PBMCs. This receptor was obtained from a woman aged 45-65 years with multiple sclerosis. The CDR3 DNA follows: TGCGCCAGCAGCTTGGCCGTGGGAGACACTGAAGCTTTCTTT. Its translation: CASSLAVGDTEAFF.